Given below is one TCR beta chain in context. What it binds is not known. This sample was taken from a study of T-cell memory formation after mild COVID-19. Constant-segment-primed 5'RACE gave TCR alpha and TCR beta cDNA libraries with sample barcodes and UMIs. Via MiXCR, TCRdb re-called the 5' RACE reads, giving one row per CDR3 protein. The table records fewer than 300,000 distinct CDR3 sequences, over 15% of them present only once. The CDR3 is made up of 14 amino acids. V lost 6 bases, J lost 1 base, and 12 bases lay in between. Germline-derived CDR1 and CDR2 are MGHRA and YSYEKL. The study, taken as a whole, reports: Several responding clones turned up in pre-infection memory, indicating that cross-reactive memory may have taken part.

This sequence was found in a man between 18 and 29 years old who had mild COVID-19 (a few samples of this study predate the infection). Cell type and time point are not known. Sequencing input: PBMCs or a T cell subset sorted from them (not recorded which). V gene TRBV4-1 combines with J gene TRBJ1-1, with a tentative D call TRBD1 (5 bases). DNA of the CDR3: TGCGCCAGCAGGCTCGCCGGGGGGAACACTGAAGCTTTCTTT. This gives the protein CASRLAGGNTEAFF.